This T cell receptor (beta chain) was identified in a study of blood T cell repertoires in COVID-19. V lost 2 bases and J 5 bases, leaving 13 bases between the germline ends. This CDR3 is 14 amino acids long. CDR1 and CDR2 from the germline V gene are SGHRS and YFSETQ. Generated by immunoSEQ multiplex PCR, the TCRdb table keeps only in-frame clones and is missing some. The table has over 200,000 clones, around 80% seen once; the top ten hold less than 15%. J is TRBJ2-5 and V is TRBV5-1; a possible D gene is TRBD2 (5 bases). What was sequenced was peripheral blood. The sequence was obtained from a woman between 40 and 50 years old with acute or convalescent COVID-19. CDR3 bases: TGCGCCAGCAGCTTAGAAGGTCGAGGGGAGACCCAGTACTTC. Its protein is CASSLEGRGETQYF.